This T cell receptor (beta chain) was profiled in a study of T cell repertoires in cytomegalovirus infection. Overall study context: Public TCR beta signatures indicated both CMV infection and matching HLA type. Findings and caveats of the study: The ex vivo response was dominated by HLA-C-restricted CMV-specific TCR beta clonotypes.

This clonotype has a handful of counts. Its cognate antigen is unknown. MiXCR was run by TCRdb on the reads, yielding one entry per CDR3 protein. The sample records approximately 500,000 distinct CDR3 sequences, more than 15% being singletons. The sequence was collected from a human donor in good health (CMV status not recorded). Some clones in this sample may be carry-over from other donors' samples. Sequences were obtained from CD8+ T cells from PBMCs.

The CDR3 here is CSARDGTNTEAFF. In nucleotides, the CDR3 is TGCAGTGCTAGAGATGGGACGAACACTGAAGCTTTCTTT. The V and J genes are TRBV20-1 and TRBJ1-1, with a weak D call TRBD1 (5 bases). V lost 0 bases, J lost 1 base, and 6 bases lay in between. Looked up from germline, CDR1 is DFQATT and CDR2 is SNEGSKA (reference sequence). The CDR3 loop spans 13 amino acids.